The T cell receptor (beta chain) under discussion was sequenced for a study of OX40 agonist ivuxolimab in advanced cancers. The germline CDR1 and CDR2 sequences are MGHRA and YSYEKL. V trimming: 4 bases; J trimming: 1 base; junction bases outside the gene matches: 10. The CDR3 covers 16 residues. Clones were read by immunoSEQ multiplex PCR, and TCRdb kept only the in-frame ones, dropping some. The sample includes some 42,000 clones, more than 75% of them seen just once. The material sequenced was CD4+ or CD8+ T cells sorted from blood, taken in a trial of the OX40 agonist ivuxolimab. The sequence derives from an adult with an advanced solid tumor such as melanoma, head and neck, liver or kidney cancer. V gene TRBV4-1 combines with J gene TRBJ2-7; TRBD1 matches at 7 bases. The CDR3 region is CASSLGQAGTSYEQYF. In nucleotides, the CDR3 is TGCGCCAGCAGCCTAGGACAGGCTGGCACATCCTACGAGCAGTACTTC.